The 9 T cell receptor beta chains presented below share a single source sample, sequenced in a study of blood T cell repertoires in COVID-19. Generated by immunoSEQ multiplex PCR, the TCRdb table keeps only in-frame clones and is missing some. The sample includes 400,000 to 500,000 clones, over 75% of them seen just once. Sequences were obtained from PBMCs or T cells enriched from blood (not recorded which). These receptors all come from a woman under 30 who had been exposed to COVID-19.

This chain connects TRBV3-1 (or the pseudogene TRBV3-2) to TRBJ2-7; a possible D gene is TRBD1 (6 bases). CDR1 and CDR2 (germline): LGHDT, YNNKEL (reference sequence). The CDR3 runs 15 residues. Between the trimmed V and J ends, which lost 0 bases and 2 bases, there was a span of 11 bases. The DNA of the CDR3 is TGTGCCAGCAGCCAAGATCAGGGGACAACCTACGAGCAGTACTTC. It translates to CASSQDQGTTYEQYF.

This rearrangement joins TRBV28 to TRBJ2-7; 11 nucleotides align to TRBD2. Looked up from germline, CDR1 is MDHEN and CDR2 is SYDVKM. The CDR3 is made up of 13 amino acids. Germline trimming cut 7 bases from V and 4 bases from J; bases unmatched to any gene: 3. CDR3 residues: CASTTSGKYEQYF. In DNA form, the CDR3 reads TGTGCCAGCACGACTAGCGGGAAATACGAGCAGTACTTC.

The CDR3 protein is CASSDHRGRSPLHF. The DNA for the CDR3 is TGTGCCAGCAGTGACCACAGGGGGCGGTCACCCCTCCACTTT. This chain links TRBV28 with TRBJ1-6, with 9 bases that match TRBD1. The germline CDR1 and CDR2 sequences are MDHEN and SYDVKM. The CDR3 runs to 14 residues. The V gene end was trimmed by 5 bases and the J gene end by 10 bases; junction bases not matched to a gene: 6.

This rearrangement joins TRBV27 to TRBJ2-1, with TRBD2 matching over 7 bases. The CDR3 consists of 17 residues. Germline V gene lookup returns CDR1 MNHEY and CDR2 SMNVEV (reference sequence). Trimming at V came to 2 bases and at J to 3 bases, leaving 10 bases not matched to a gene. CDR3 nucleotide sequence: TGTGCCAGCAGTTTACGGTCGAGAACGGGGGGCTACAATGAGCAGTTCTTC. Protein: CASSLRSRTGGYNEQFF.

The chain is built from TRBV6-5 and TRBJ2-7; D perhaps matches TRBD1 (6 bases). Germline assignment: CDR1 MNHEY and CDR2 SVGAGI. The CDR3 length is 16 residues. Between the trimmed V and J ends, which lost 2 bases and 2 bases, there was a span of 16 bases. Here the CDR3 reads CASSYLPRDTTYEQYF. In nucleotides, the CDR3 is TGTGCCAGCAGTTACCTACCCCGGGACACAACCTACGAGCAGTACTTC.

The V call is TRBV5-4, the J call TRBJ2-3; 13 nucleotides agree with TRBD2. Trimming took 0 bases from V and 2 from J; bases not matched to a gene: 3. Germline V CDR1 and CDR2: SGHNT, YYREEE (reference sequence). This CDR3 spans 17 amino acids. Here the CDR3 reads CASSLAGLAGVTDTQYF. The CDR3 DNA follows: TGTGCCAGCAGCTTGGCCGGACTAGCGGGGGTCACAGATACGCAGTATTTT.

The genes are TRBV3-1 (or the pseudogene TRBV3-2) and TRBJ1-3; D possibly corresponds to TRBD1 (5 bases). This CDR3 is built from 14 residues. Between the trimmed V and J ends, which lost 7 bases and 2 bases, there was a span of 12 bases. Germline-derived CDR1 and CDR2 are LGHDT and YNNKEL (reference sequence). The CDR3 region has the DNA TGTGCCAGCACGTACGGGGGGGCTGGAAACACCATATATTTT. Protein: CASTYGGAGNTIYF.

The chain recombines TRBV15 with TRBJ1-3, with a possible D match to TRBD1 (5 bases). The CDR3 has 14 amino acids. V was shortened by 0 bases and J by 3 bases, with 6 bases between the two germline ends. CDR1 is LNHNV, CDR2 YYDKDF, per germline (reference sequence). Here the CDR3 DNA reads TGTGCCACCAGCAGAGATACAGGTGGAAACACCATATATTTT. As protein: CATSRDTGGNTIYF.

This chain links TRBV6-5 with TRBJ1-1, with D possibly matching TRBD1 (5 bases). Germline CDR1 is MNHEY and CDR2 is SVGAGI. Deletions cut 6 bases from V and 9 bases from J, with 23 bases between. The CDR3 sequence is 15 residues long. CDR3 loop: CASRTSAAGLKKAFF. The CDR3 nucleotides read TGTGCCAGCAGGACCAGCGCAGCGGGACTGAAGAAAGCTTTCTTT.